Below, 20 T cell receptor beta chains from the same sample are listed, as sequenced in a study of control samples from healthy donors and cancer patients. Only in-frame clones appear in the TCRdb table, and some are missing; sequencing was by immunoSEQ multiplex PCR. The sample yields 350,000 to 450,000 clones, 80% to 95% seen once. Sample: PBMCs. Every receptor here comes from a man aged 35-49 years with head and neck cancer.

The chain links TRBV28 to TRBJ2-1; perhaps D is TRBD1 or TRBD2 (5 bases each). Germline CDR1 is MDHEN and CDR2 is SYDVKM. This CDR3 is built from 13 residues. V lost 7 bases to trimming and J lost 7 bases, with 14 bases between them. In nucleotides, the CDR3 is TGTGCCAGCATACCGGGACGGTGGAATGAGCAGTTCTTC. Its translation: CASIPGRWNEQFF.

The chain is built from TRBV19 and TRBJ2-5, with 8 bases aligning to TRBD1. CDR3 length: 12 amino acids. V trimming: 9 bases; J trimming: 4 bases; junction bases outside the gene matches: 4. Germline-derived CDR1 and CDR2 are LNHDA and SQIVND (reference sequence). In DNA form, the CDR3 reads TGTGCCAGCGGACAGGGCGTAGAGACCCAGTACTTC. Protein sequence: CASGQGVETQYF.

The chain is built from TRBV6-5 and TRBJ2-7, with TRBD2 identical over 7 bases. Germline CDR1 MNHEY, CDR2 SVGAGI. This CDR3 spans 13 amino acids. The J segment lost 1 base and the V segment lost 4 bases, leaving 1 base of the junction unmatched. The CDR3 reads CASSSSGSYEQYF. The CDR3 DNA reads as TGTGCCAGCAGTTCTAGCGGATCCTACGAGCAGTACTTC.

The rearrangement uses TRBV11-2 and TRBJ1-1; a weak D match, TRBD1 (5 bases). V lost 1 base to trimming and J lost 4 bases, with 10 bases between them. The germline gives CDR1 SGHAT, CDR2 FQNNGV. CDR3 length equals 14 residues. The CDR3 DNA reads TGTGCCAGCAGCTTAGGACAGAGGGGCACTGAAGCTTTCTTT. Its translation: CASSLGQRGTEAFF.

The V gene is TRBV28, the J gene TRBJ2-7, with TRBD1 matching 10 bases. This CDR3 is built from 15 residues. V lost 2 bases, J lost 5 bases, and 6 bases stayed unmatched. Germline-derived CDR1 and CDR2 are MDHEN and SYDVKM. CDR3 sequence reads: CASSLGGTGAHEQYF. CDR3 bases: TGTGCCAGCAGTTTAGGCGGGACAGGGGCCCACGAGCAGTACTTC. The variable domain in full, completed from reference TRBV28 and TRBJ2-7, reads DVKVTQSSRYLVKRTGEKVFLECVQDMDHENMFWYRQDPGLGLRLIYFSYDVKMKEKGDIPEGYSVSREKKERFSLILESASTNQTSMYLCASSLGGTGAHEQYFGPGTRLTVT.

V gene TRBV7-8 combines with J gene TRBJ2-2, with 8 positions matching TRBD2. Germline V CDR1 and CDR2: SGHVS, FQNEAQ. V shed 4 bases, J shed 6 bases, and the junction held 16 bases outside the gene matches. This CDR3 is built from 18 residues. This CDR3 is CASSSYYPSGSTAGELFF. The CDR3 DNA reads as TGTGCCAGCAGCTCATACTATCCCAGCGGGAGTACCGCCGGGGAGCTGTTTTTT.

The chain combines TRBV5-4 with TRBJ2-7; 8 bases are shared with TRBD1. Germline CDR1 is SGHNT and CDR2 is YYREEE (reference sequence). The CDR3 is 14 residues long. With 5 bases clipped from V and 6 bases from J, the junction kept 10 bases outside the gene matches. DNA for the CDR3: TGTGCCAGCAGGGAAACAGGGGGGTTCCGCGAGCAGTACTTC. This translates into CASRETGGFREQYF.

This chain uses TRBV2 with TRBJ2-1, with TRBD2 identical over 11 bases. Trimming cost V 2 bases and J 5 bases; bases outside gene matches: 8. The CDR3 has 17 amino acids. CDR1 and CDR2 (germline): SNHLY, FYNNEI. CDR3 protein: CASSESPLLAGDNEQFF. In DNA, the CDR3 is TGTGCCAGCAGTGAATCCCCCCTACTAGCGGGGGACAATGAGCAGTTCTTC.

The V gene is TRBV9, the J gene TRBJ2-1; 13 positions match TRBD2. J was trimmed by 7 bases and V by 4 bases; bases with no gene match: 14. The germline gives CDR1 SGDLS, CDR2 YYNGEE. The CDR3 has 18 amino acids. CDR3: CASSPPQEGLAGENEQFF. The CDR3 nucleotides are TGTGCCAGCAGCCCCCCCCAAGAAGGACTAGCGGGGGAGAATGAGCAGTTCTTC. Drawing the rest from reference TRBV9 and TRBJ2-1, the complete variable domain is DSGVTQTPKHLITATGQRVTLRCSPRSGDLSVYWYQQSLDQGLQFLIQYYNGEERAKGNILERFSAQQFPDLHSELNLSSLELGDSALYFCASSPPQEGLAGENEQFFGPGTRLTVL.

The chain carries TRBV7-2 and TRBJ2-5; possible D gene TRBD1, 5 bases. The CDR3 spans 14 residues. V shed 5 bases and J shed 5 bases, with 15 bases lying between them. Germline CDR1 is SGHTA and CDR2 is FQGNSA. The CDR3 sequence: CASSPIGALETQYF. CDR3 DNA sequence: TGTGCCAGCAGCCCCATTGGGGCCCTCGAGACCCAGTACTTC.

J is TRBJ2-7 and V is TRBV5-1, with D unresolved. CDR1 is SGHRS, CDR2 YFSETQ, per germline. This CDR3 has 14 amino acids. Trimming pared 0 bases from V and 5 bases from J, leaving 12 bases between. The CDR3 spells CASSLVDNFDEQYF. CDR3 DNA: TGCGCCAGCAGCTTGGTGGATAACTTCGACGAGCAGTACTTC.

Concerning this clone itself: Other DNA sequences in the sample encode the same CDR3. V and J are TRBV4-1 and TRBJ2-5; D is uncertain. The V and J ends lost 4 bases and 3 bases respectively, with 9 bases between them. Germline assignment: CDR1 MGHRA and CDR2 YSYEKL. This CDR3 has 13 amino acids. CDR3: CASSPDSEETQYF. The CDR3 DNA sequence: TGCGCCAGCAGCCCCGATAGTGAAGAGACCCAGTACTTC.

The rearrangement uses TRBV6-5 and TRBJ2-7; either TRBD1 or TRBD2 may supply D (5 bases each). This CDR3 comprises 14 residues. Between the trimmed V and J ends, which lost 2 bases and 6 bases, there was a span of 14 bases. Germline-derived CDR1 and CDR2 are MNHEY and SVGAGI. CDR3: CASSYSLKGREQYF. In DNA form, the CDR3 reads TGTGCCAGCAGTTACAGTCTAAAGGGACGCGAGCAGTACTTC.

The V call is TRBV6-1, the J call TRBJ1-2, with D hard to call. Looked up from germline, CDR1 is MNHNS and CDR2 is SASEGT. The CDR3 sequence is 15 residues long. With 1 base removed from V and 7 bases from J, the gap between germline ends came to 16 bases. The CDR3 region is CASSEVLALRGGYTF. The CDR3 DNA reads as TGTGCCAGCAGTGAAGTTTTAGCGCTCCGTGGTGGCTACACCTTC.

This chain joins TRBV19 and TRBJ1-5, with D tentatively TRBD1 (5 bases). The CDR3 sequence is 14 residues long. The V gene's germline CDR1 is LNHDA and CDR2 SQIVND (reference sequence). V lost 6 bases and J lost 1, with 10 bases in between. The CDR3 sequence is CASRLQDSNQPQHF. The CDR3 DNA follows: TGTGCCAGTAGGTTACAGGACAGCAATCAGCCCCAGCATTTT.

This sequence joins TRBV9 and TRBJ2-3, with D perhaps TRBD2 (5 bases). This CDR3 comprises 14 residues. V was cut by 3 bases and J by 6 bases, with 14 bases left in between. CDR1 SGDLS and CDR2 YYNGEE come from the germline V gene. CDR3 loop: CASSARHTGDTQYF. CDR3 coding DNA: TGTGCCAGCAGCGCCCGACACACGGGGGATACGCAGTATTTT.

This sequence joins TRBV30 and TRBJ1-2; no firm D call. CDR1 and CDR2 (germline): GTSNPN, SVGIG (reference sequence). The CDR3 length is 14 residues. Deletions cut 2 bases from V and 4 bases from J, with 14 bases between. In nucleotides, the CDR3 is TGTGCCTGGAGTTTCACCGAAACGGGCTATGGCTACACCTTC. Protein sequence: CAWSFTETGYGYTF.

The rearrangement uses TRBV5-1 and TRBJ1-2; 9 bases line up with TRBD1. CDR1 is SGHRS, CDR2 YFSETQ, per germline. Trimming cost V 4 bases and J 7 bases; bases outside gene matches: 11. The CDR3 is 15 amino acids. The CDR3 nucleotides read TGCGCCAGCAGCGGACCCGGTGGACAGGGGTTTGGCTACACCTTC. Translating it yields CASSGPGGQGFGYTF.

The V gene is TRBV7-3, the J gene TRBJ2-5; 11 bases are shared with TRBD2. This CDR3 spans 14 amino acids. With 5 bases clipped from V and 5 bases from J, the junction kept 4 bases outside the gene matches. CDR1 is SGHTA, CDR2 FQGTGA, per germline. The CDR3 is CASSHSGRGETQYF. The DNA of the CDR3 is TGTGCCAGCAGCCATAGCGGGAGGGGGGAGACCCAGTACTTC.

The chain is built from TRBV6-5 and TRBJ1-6, with D unresolved. The CDR3 length is 12 residues. Germline loops: CDR1 MNHEY, CDR2 SVGAGI. V was pared by 5 bases and J by 7 bases, with 6 bases between. CDR3 sequence (DNA): TGTGCCAGCAGTACCCCAAATTCACCCCTCCACTTT. Translation: CASSTPNSPLHF.